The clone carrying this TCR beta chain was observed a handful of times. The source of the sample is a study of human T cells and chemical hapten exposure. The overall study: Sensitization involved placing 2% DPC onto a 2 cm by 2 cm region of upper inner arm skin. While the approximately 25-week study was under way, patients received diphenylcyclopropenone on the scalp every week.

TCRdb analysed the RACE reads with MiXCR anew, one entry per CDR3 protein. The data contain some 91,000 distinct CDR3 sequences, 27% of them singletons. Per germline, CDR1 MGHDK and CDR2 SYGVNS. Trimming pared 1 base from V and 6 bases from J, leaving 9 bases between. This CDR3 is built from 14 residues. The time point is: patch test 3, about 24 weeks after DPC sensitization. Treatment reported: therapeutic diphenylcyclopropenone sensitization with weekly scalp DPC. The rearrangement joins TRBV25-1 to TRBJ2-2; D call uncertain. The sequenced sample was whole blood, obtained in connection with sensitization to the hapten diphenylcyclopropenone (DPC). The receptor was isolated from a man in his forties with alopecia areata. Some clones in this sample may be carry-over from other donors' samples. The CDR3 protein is CASSESGVPGELFF. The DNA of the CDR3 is TGTGCCAGCAGTGAATCTGGGGTCCCCGGGGAGCTGTTTTTT.